These T cell receptor beta chains were read from a single sample in a study of T cell responses to AZD1222 COVID-19 vaccine. Assay used: immunoSEQ multiplex PCR; TCRdb lists only in-frame clones, some missing. In the table there are 150,000 or so clones, roughly nine tenths of which are singletons. This sample comprised peripheral blood, obtained on day 0 of AZD1222 vaccination. The receptor set was obtained from an adult in good health. Both conserved end residues are part of each CDR3. A D gene is named only where the DNA matches it firmly. Size is omitted from some rows. Given values are once, few, many or a class for expanded clones.

cdr3_aa cdr3_nt d_call j_call clone_size cdr3_length v_call
CASSQGFNTGELFF TGTGCCAGCAGTCAGGGGTTTAACACCGGGGAGCTGTTTTTT . TRBJ2-2 . 14 TRBV6-5
CASSVGLMSGADNEQFF TGTGCCAGCAGCGTAGGTCTTATGTCGGGGGCCGACAATGAGCAGTTCTTC . TRBJ2-1 . 17 TRBV9
CASSVGGVNYGYTF TGTGCCAGCAGCGTAGGGGGAGTTAACTATGGCTACACCTTC . TRBJ1-2 . 14 TRBV9
CASSYSTGAARTEAFF TGTGCCAGCAGTTACTCTACAGGGGCCGCGCGAACTGAAGCTTTCTTT TRBD1 TRBJ1-1 . 16 TRBV6-5
CASSVGGNSNTEAFF TGTGCCAGCAGCGTAGGGGGGAACTCCAACACTGAAGCTTTCTTT . TRBJ1-1 . 15 TRBV9
CASSPGGPNTEAFF TGTGCCAGCAGCCCCGGAGGGCCCAACACTGAAGCTTTCTTT . TRBJ1-1 . 14 TRBV7-3
CASSLDGVGGTEAFF TGTGCCAGCAGCTTAGATGGGGTTGGAGGGACTGAAGCTTTCTTT . TRBJ1-1 few 15 TRBV11-2
CASSHREGRRDTDTQYF TGTGCCAGCAGCCATCGTGAGGGGAGGCGGGACACAGATACGCAGTATTTT . TRBJ2-3 . 17 TRBV21-1
CASRWGGADLNTEAFF TGTGCCAGCAGGTGGGGGGGGGCTGATTTGAACACTGAAGCTTTCTTT . TRBJ1-1 . 16 TRBV11-2
CASSPPTGGSTEAFF TGTGCCAGCAGCCCCCCGACAGGGGGAAGTACTGAAGCTTTCTTT TRBD1 TRBJ1-1 . 15 TRBV3-1/TRBV3-2
CASSQVQGLMDSPLHF TGTGCCAGCAGCCAAGTTCAGGGTCTCATGGATTCACCCCTCCACTTT . TRBJ1-6 . 16 TRBV14
CASSVTQQSEAFF TGTGCCAGCAGTGTCACGCAGCAGTCTGAAGCTTTCTTT . TRBJ1-1 . 13 TRBV6-4
CASSRSPQVPEQYF TGTGCCAGCAGCCGTAGCCCACAGGTCCCCGAGCAGTACTTC . TRBJ2-7 . 14 TRBV7-6
CASSPTHESYGYTF TGTGCCAGCAGTCCCACCCATGAGAGTTATGGCTACACCTTC . TRBJ1-2 . 14 TRBV7-9
CAISELGQGGKPQHF TGTGCCATCAGTGAGTTGGGACAGGGGGGAAAGCCCCAGCATTTT TRBD1 TRBJ1-5 . 15 TRBV10-3
CASSSTGTPNYGYTF TGTGCCAGCAGCTCCACCGGGACGCCCAACTATGGCTACACCTTC . TRBJ1-2 . 15 TRBV7-2
CASSLAHNRVHQLFF TGTGCCAGCAGCTTAGCACATAACAGGGTCCATCAGCTGTTTTTT . TRBJ2-2 . 15 TRBV7-6
CASRQSGEYYEQYF TGTGCCAGCAGACAAAGTGGGGAATACTACGAGCAGTACTTC . TRBJ2-7 once 14 TRBV7-8
CASSLSPPLDSLHF TGTGCCAGCAGTTTATCCCCGCCGCTGGACTCCCTCCACTTT . TRBJ1-6 . 14 TRBV27
CASSPTSRLLPPYEQYF TGCGCCAGCAGCCCGACTTCTCGACTCCTTCCCCCCTACGAGCAGTACTTC . TRBJ2-7 . 17 TRBV5-1
CASSPRNGGKGYTF TGTGCCAGCAGCCCACGAAACGGGGGAAAAGGCTACACCTTC . TRBJ1-2 once 14 TRBV7-2
CASSLVAALHRGEQFF TGTGCCAGCAGCTTAGTAGCGGCCCTACACCGAGGTGAGCAGTTCTTC . TRBJ2-1 . 16 TRBV7-2
CASSPGSGTSEETQYF TGTGCCAGCTCACCAGGCTCTGGGACTAGCGAAGAGACCCAGTACTTC TRBD2 TRBJ2-5 . 16 TRBV18
CASTPRRAGVFLEQYF TGTGCCAGCACCCCCCGTCGAGCAGGGGTATTCCTCGAGCAGTACTTC . TRBJ2-7 . 16 TRBV27
CASSSLKPNEKLFF TGTGCCAGCAGTTCTTTAAAGCCTAATGAAAAACTGTTTTTT . TRBJ1-4 . 14 TRBV27
CASSQDLGPTEAFF TGCGCCAGCAGCCAAGACCTGGGGCCTACTGAAGCTTTCTTT . TRBJ1-1 . 14 TRBV4-1
CASSRLAKTQYF TGTGCCAGCAGTCGACTCGCTAAAACCCAGTACTTC . TRBJ2-5 . 12 TRBV6-2/TRBV6-3
CASSFFSPRGDEKLFF TGTGCCAGCAGCTTTTTTTCCCCTAGAGGTGATGAAAAACTGTTTTTT . TRBJ1-4 . 16 TRBV7-9
CASSHDFTGARGQPQHF TGTGCCAGCAGCCACGATTTCACAGGGGCCCGTGGGCAGCCCCAGCATTTT TRBD1 TRBJ1-5 few 17 TRBV4-2